Listed here is a single TCR beta chain. Some clones are missing from TCRdb's copy, which holds only in-frame ones; the method was immunoSEQ multiplex PCR. This sample carries fewer than 250,000 clones, around 90% of them seen once, and the ten largest clones take about 15%. The data were taken from a study of blood T cell repertoires in COVID-19. The V gene lost 6 bases and the J gene lost 4 bases, with 13 bases spanning the gap. CDR3 size: 14 residues. Germline CDR1 is MNHEY and CDR2 is SVGAGI. Specimen: PBMCs or T cells enriched from blood (not recorded which). The sequence was collected from a woman aged 50 to 60 with acute COVID-19. The chain combines TRBV6-5 with TRBJ1-5, with D unclear. CDR3 sequence: CASSRLPRNQPQHF. CDR3 nucleotide sequence: TGTGCCAGCAGCAGACTCCCCCGAAATCAGCCCCAGCATTTT.